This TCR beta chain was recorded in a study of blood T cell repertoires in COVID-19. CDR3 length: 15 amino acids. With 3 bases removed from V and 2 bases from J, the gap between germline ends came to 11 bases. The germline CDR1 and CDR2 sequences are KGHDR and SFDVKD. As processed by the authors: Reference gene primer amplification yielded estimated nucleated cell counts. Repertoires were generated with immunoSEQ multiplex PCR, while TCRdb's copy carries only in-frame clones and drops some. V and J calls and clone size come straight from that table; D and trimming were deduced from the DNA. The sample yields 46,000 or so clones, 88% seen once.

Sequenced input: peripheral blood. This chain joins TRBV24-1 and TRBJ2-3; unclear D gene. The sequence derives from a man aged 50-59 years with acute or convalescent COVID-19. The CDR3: CATSDRRGVTDTQYF. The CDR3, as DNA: TGTGCCACCAGTGATAGGAGAGGAGTCACAGATACGCAGTATTTT.